A selection of T cell receptor beta chains follows, all from one sample in a study of cytomegalovirus exposure and HLA in healthy donors. Libraries were prepared by immunoSEQ multiplex PCR; TCRdb keeps only in-frame clonotypes and omits some of them. This table holds about 160,000 clones, around 72% found once. Sequencing input: PBMCs. The receptors stem from a man aged 35 to 55 in good health and CMV-seropositive. CDR3s leave out the opening cysteine and the closing phenylalanine or tryptophan. Fields, in order: J gene, V gene, clone size, CDR3 protein. Clone sizes are given selectively: once, few, many, or a class where the clone is expanded.

j_gene: TRBJ2-3; v_gene: TRBV9; abundance: .; CDR3aa: ASSLGGGASTDTQY
j_gene: TRBJ2-2; v_gene: TRBV19; abundance: .; CDR3aa: ASFPGGSTGELF
j_gene: TRBJ2-2; v_gene: TRBV5-4; abundance: .; CDR3aa: ASSLAGANTGELF
j_gene: TRBJ1-1; v_gene: TRBV25-1; abundance: .; CDR3aa: ASSGPDSRGLGTEAF
j_gene: TRBJ2-6; v_gene: TRBV5-1; abundance: .; CDR3aa: ASSLWTGGSISGANVLT
j_gene: TRBJ2-5; v_gene: TRBV15; abundance: .; CDR3aa: ATSPTGQQETQY
j_gene: TRBJ2-5; v_gene: TRBV2; abundance: .; CDR3aa: ASSVPQVLETQY
j_gene: TRBJ2-5; v_gene: TRBV7-3; abundance: .; CDR3aa: ASSLKPQY
j_gene: TRBJ1-1; v_gene: TRBV13; abundance: few; CDR3aa: ASSLSMNTEAF
j_gene: TRBJ2-6; v_gene: TRBV25-1; abundance: .; CDR3aa: ASILSGANVLT
j_gene: TRBJ2-1; v_gene: TRBV5-1; abundance: .; CDR3aa: ASSSGQARSEQF
j_gene: TRBJ2-1; v_gene: TRBV4-3; abundance: .; CDR3aa: ASSLLGQGDKQF
j_gene: TRBJ2-3; v_gene: TRBV14; abundance: .; CDR3aa: ASSQALGQWGPPDTQY
j_gene: TRBJ2-3; v_gene: TRBV9; abundance: .; CDR3aa: ASSAGTGGLDTQY
j_gene: TRBJ1-4; v_gene: TRBV6-1; abundance: .; CDR3aa: ASRPLSGLGF
j_gene: TRBJ1-1; v_gene: TRBV6-4; abundance: few; CDR3aa: ASSLGGNTEAF
j_gene: TRBJ2-5; v_gene: TRBV5-1; abundance: .; CDR3aa: ASSLGGDSGGETQY
j_gene: TRBJ1-5; v_gene: TRBV7-8; abundance: .; CDR3aa: ASSLVSSPDRGIRQPQH
j_gene: TRBJ2-4; v_gene: TRBV20-1; abundance: .; CDR3aa: SALGQNIQY
j_gene: TRBJ2-7; v_gene: TRBV27; abundance: few; CDR3aa: ASRTGAYYEQY
j_gene: TRBJ1-1; v_gene: TRBV20-1; abundance: once; CDR3aa: SARGGTEAF
j_gene: TRBJ1-4; v_gene: TRBV30; abundance: few; CDR3aa: AWMIGTANEKLF
j_gene: TRBJ2-2; v_gene: TRBV6-1; abundance: few; CDR3aa: ASSARDRVPTGELF
j_gene: TRBJ2-7; v_gene: TRBV2; abundance: .; CDR3aa: ASSEGLAAREQY
j_gene: TRBJ1-2; v_gene: TRBV13; abundance: .; CDR3aa: ASSPPGTGVNYGYT
j_gene: TRBJ1-5; v_gene: TRBV18; abundance: .; CDR3aa: ASSPAQGETQPQH
j_gene: TRBJ1-3; v_gene: TRBV6-1; abundance: once; CDR3aa: ASSSTWSGNTIY
j_gene: TRBJ1-2; v_gene: TRBV5-5; abundance: .; CDR3aa: ASSPFSYGYT
j_gene: .; v_gene: TRBV4-3; abundance: few; CDR3aa: ASSQDSPGANEQY
j_gene: TRBJ2-2; v_gene: TRBV5-1; abundance: .; CDR3aa: ASSALGAGGPGELF
j_gene: TRBJ2-7; v_gene: TRBV5-6; abundance: .; CDR3aa: ASSWGQGAGEQY
j_gene: TRBJ1-1; v_gene: TRBV29-1; abundance: .; CDR3aa: SVWAPDRGDGEAF
j_gene: TRBJ1-1; v_gene: TRBV5-4; abundance: .; CDR3aa: ASSTVGRTEAF
j_gene: TRBJ2-3; v_gene: TRBV10-3; abundance: .; CDR3aa: AISEKGRTDTQY
j_gene: TRBJ1-1; v_gene: TRBV7-2; abundance: .; CDR3aa: ASSIGQGGTEAF
j_gene: TRBJ1-1; v_gene: TRBV6-5; abundance: .; CDR3aa: ASSAPTGVTF
j_gene: TRBJ1-1; v_gene: TRBV19; abundance: few; CDR3aa: ASSLQSVGDEAF
j_gene: TRBJ1-1; v_gene: TRBV11-2; abundance: .; CDR3aa: ASSTPGGAGTEAF
j_gene: TRBJ2-1; v_gene: TRBV5-4; abundance: .; CDR3aa: ASSRGQGEVDEQF
j_gene: TRBJ1-6; v_gene: TRBV5-5; abundance: .; CDR3aa: ASSFSNKPLH
j_gene: TRBJ1-1; v_gene: TRBV11-3; abundance: .; CDR3aa: ASSLDYPGQVPKAF
j_gene: TRBJ2-3; v_gene: TRBV4-1; abundance: .; CDR3aa: ASSRIAGWTDTQY
j_gene: TRBJ2-3; v_gene: TRBV7-2; abundance: .; CDR3aa: ASSLEGGGATDTQY
j_gene: TRBJ1-4; v_gene: TRBV5-1; abundance: once; CDR3aa: ASSFSAGDNEKLF
j_gene: TRBJ2-3; v_gene: TRBV27; abundance: .; CDR3aa: ASSSGTGRTDTQY
j_gene: TRBJ1-5; v_gene: TRBV5-8; abundance: .; CDR3aa: ASSLPGISPQH
j_gene: TRBJ1-1; v_gene: TRBV12-5; abundance: .; CDR3aa: ASGSTGNTEAF
j_gene: TRBJ1-6; v_gene: TRBV10-3; abundance: few; CDR3aa: AISESGQGGWSALH
j_gene: TRBJ1-5; v_gene: TRBV7-2; abundance: .; CDR3aa: ASSLAGGQNQPQH
j_gene: TRBJ1-2; v_gene: TRBV6-5; abundance: .; CDR3aa: ASSYLRQGGYGYT
j_gene: TRBJ2-7; v_gene: TRBV7-9; abundance: .; CDR3aa: ASSAHNQGATYEQY
j_gene: TRBJ2-1; v_gene: TRBV19; abundance: .; CDR3aa: ASSMDRYNEQF
j_gene: TRBJ1-1; v_gene: TRBV19; abundance: .; CDR3aa: ASTQKRDTEAF
j_gene: TRBJ2-7; v_gene: TRBV4-1; abundance: .; CDR3aa: DSSQEPGQGLHEQY
j_gene: TRBJ1-4; v_gene: TRBV5-1; abundance: .; CDR3aa: ASSLGGGNEKLF
j_gene: TRBJ2-7; v_gene: TRBV7-2; abundance: .; CDR3aa: ASSRSGTGVYEQY
j_gene: TRBJ2-3; v_gene: TRBV7-8; abundance: .; CDR3aa: ASSLASAVGDDTQY
j_gene: TRBJ1-2; v_gene: TRBV5-1; abundance: .; CDR3aa: ASSLDRRLQTGGPLFGYT